Listed here are 18 T cell receptor beta chains from one sample, sequenced in a study of cytomegalovirus exposure and HLA in healthy donors (dated by TCRdb to about 2017). Library preparation was by the immunoSEQ multiplex PCR assay. For the multiplex PCR, a mixture combining 60 forward primers for TCR Vbeta segments and 13 reverse primers for TCR Jbeta segments was used. The table was pulled from immuneACCESS by TCRdb, which kept in-frame rearrangements only. Such tables lose some clones; where checked, under half of the loss comes from unresolved V genes, and the rest has no known cause. The sample records around 160,000 clones, 70% of which are singletons. Under 5.5% of the sample rests with the top ten. The source material was PBMCs. These receptors were obtained from a man aged 18 to 29 in good health and CMV-seropositive.

V gene TRBV5-4 combines with J gene TRBJ1-4; 7 bases are shared with TRBD1. V lost 4 bases, J lost 5 bases, and 5 bases stayed unmatched. The germline V gene has CDR1 SGHNT and CDR2 YYREEE (reference sequence). CDR3 size: 14 residues. CDR3 DNA sequence: TGTGCCAGCAGCCCACAGGGGATCAATGAAAAACTGTTTTTT. Protein: CASSPQGINEKLFF.

J is TRBJ2-3 and V is TRBV10-3; 7 bases fit TRBD1. This CDR3 contains 14 residues. J gave up 2 bases and V 4 bases, and 3 bases lay outside the gene matches. Germline loops: CDR1 ENHRY, CDR2 SYGVKD. CDR3 DNA: TGTGCCATCAGTGGGAAGGGGGCCACAGATACGCAGTATTTT. Translating gives CAISGKGATDTQYF.

The chain recombines TRBV27 with TRBJ1-4, with 7 bases identical to TRBD1. The germline CDR1 and CDR2 sequences are MNHEY and SMNVEV (reference sequence). Losses at the gene ends were 2 bases for V and 5 bases for J; bases not matched to a gene: 8. The CDR3 consists of 16 residues. CDR3 nucleotide sequence: TGTGCCAGCAGTTTAATAGGGGGCAGGGACAATGAAAAACTGTTTTTT. It specifies CASSLIGGRDNEKLFF.

The chain combines TRBV30 with TRBJ2-2; TRBD1 aligns across 7 bases. The CDR3 contains 15 residues. Germline V gives CDR1 GTSNPN, CDR2 SVGIG (reference sequence). The V segment lost 8 bases and the J segment 1 base; nucleotides outside the gene matches: 10. The CDR3 here is CASLRGQQNTGELFF. In DNA, the CDR3 is TGTGCCAGCCTCCGGGGACAGCAGAACACCGGGGAGCTGTTTTTT. Variable domain in full (rest from reference TRBV30 and TRBJ2-2): SQTIHQWPATLVQPVGSPLSLECTVEGTSNPNLYWYRQAAGRGLQLLFYSVGIGQISSEVPQNLSASRPQDRQFILSSKKLLLSDSGFYLCASLRGQQNTGELFFGEGSRLTVL.

V usage is TRBV19 and J usage is TRBJ2-1, with D possibly being TRBD2 (7 bases). The germline V gene has CDR1 LNHDA and CDR2 SQIVND (reference sequence). The CDR3 length is 13 residues. V was cut by 5 bases and J by 10 bases, with 15 bases left in between. This chain's CDR3 is CASSLGGRGEQFF. In nucleotides, the CDR3 is TGTGCCAGTAGTCTAGGAGGGAGGGGGGAGCAGTTCTTC.

This clone has only one observation. This chain connects TRBV29-1 to TRBJ1-3; TRBD1 matches 7 bases. V shed 6 bases and J 0 bases; nucleotides not matched to a gene: 8. CDR1 and CDR2 from the germline V gene are SQVTM and ANQGSEA. The CDR3 is 15 residues long. The CDR3 here is CSVWDSHDSGNTIYF. CDR3 nucleotides: TGCAGCGTCTGGGACAGCCACGACTCTGGAAACACCATATATTTT. Full variable domain (rest looked up from reference TRBV29-1 and TRBJ1-3): SAVISQKPSRDICQRGTSLTIQCQVDSQVTMMFWYRQQPGQSLTLIATANQGSEATYESGFVIDKFPISRPNLTFSTLTVSNMSPEDSSIYLCSVWDSHDSGNTIYFGEGSWLTVV.

This chain uses TRBV18 with TRBJ1-2; 9 nucleotides align to TRBD1. Germline V lookup: CDR1 KGHSH, CDR2 LQKENI. The ends lost 5 bases at V and 4 bases at J; junction bases unmatched: 11. CDR3 size: 16 residues. CDR3 coding DNA: TGTGCCAGCTCAGTCACTCCGGGACAGGGAGGCTATGGCTACACCTTC. Translating it yields CASSVTPGQGGYGYTF.

The chain couples TRBV5-6 to TRBJ2-2; no definite D call. Germline V gene data show CDR1 as SGHDT and CDR2 as YYEEEE. V was clipped by 4 bases and J by 6 bases, with 19 bases between them. This CDR3 region has 16 residues. CDR3 in amino acids: CASSPKERSRPGELFF. The CDR3 nucleotides read TGTGCCAGCAGCCCAAAGGAGCGATCTCGTCCCGGGGAGCTGTTTTTT.

In its sample, this clone was seen once. The CDR3 DNA reads TGTGCCAGCAACATCGTCAGGGAGGACTATGGCTACACCTTC. Amino acid sequence: CASNIVREDYGYTF. The chain joins TRBV28 to TRBJ1-2; D possibly corresponds to TRBD1 (5 bases). From germline, CDR1 is MDHEN and CDR2 SYDVKM. The CDR3 loop spans 14 amino acids. Between the trimmed V and J ends, which lost 7 bases and 3 bases, there was a span of 15 bases.

The chain employs TRBV25-1 and TRBJ1-1; no clear D gene. Germline CDR1 MGHDK, CDR2 SYGVNS. The CDR3 loop spans 10 amino acids. Deletions cut 7 bases from V and 10 bases from J, with 10 bases between. The CDR3 DNA sequence: TGTGCCAGCATGAGAGGGCCAGCTTTCTTT. Amino acids: CASMRGPAFF.

This clone appeared a single time. The chain combines TRBV27 with TRBJ2-3; D call uncertain. The CDR3 runs to 12 residues. CDR1 and CDR2 from the germline V gene are MNHEY and SMNVEV (reference sequence). V lost 4 bases and J 2 bases, leaving 4 bases between the germline ends. The CDR3 sequence is CASSSYTDTQYF. For the CDR3, the DNA is TGTGCCAGCAGTTCGTACACAGATACGCAGTATTTT.

The CDR3 is CASTGPGQNQPQHF. CDR3 nucleotide sequence: TGTGCCAGTACCGGACCGGGACAGAATCAGCCCCAGCATTTT. The chain has TRBV19 and TRBJ1-5; 7 nucleotides line up with TRBD1. Germline values: CDR1 LNHDA, CDR2 SQIVND (reference sequence). The ends lost 7 bases at V and 4 bases at J; junction bases unmatched: 7. This CDR3 has 14 residues. The full variable domain, completed using reference TRBV19 and TRBJ1-5, is DGGITQSPKYLFRKEGQNVTLSCEQNLNHDAMYWYRQDPGQGLRLIYYSQIVNDFQKGDIAEGYSVSREKKESFPLTVTSAQKNPTAFYLCASTGPGQNQPQHFGDGTRLSIL.

This sequence joins TRBV2 and TRBJ1-5; D possibly corresponds to TRBD1 (5 bases). CDR1 and CDR2 (germline): SNHLY, FYNNEI. Trimming removed 5 bases from V and 0 bases from J, with 8 bases in between. The CDR3 contains 14 residues. The CDR3 coding sequence is TGTGCCAGCAGTATTGACAGTAGCAATCAGCCCCAGCATTTT. Translation gives CASSIDSSNQPQHF.

This sequence joins TRBV6-5 and TRBJ2-7, with a tentative D call TRBD2 (6 bases). The CDR3 is made up of 14 amino acids. V was pared by 5 bases and J by 0 bases, with 11 bases between. CDR1 is MNHEY and CDR2 is SVGAGI in the germline V gene. The CDR3 sequence: CASSNRDFSYEQYV. The DNA for the CDR3 is TGTGCCAGCAGTAACCGGGACTTCTCCTACGAGCAGTACGTC.

There are a few counts of this clone. The chain carries TRBV19 and TRBJ1-1; 12 positions match TRBD1. The CDR3 spans 15 residues. Germline CDR1 reads LNHDA; CDR2 reads SQIVND (reference sequence). V lost 8 bases, J lost 0 bases, and 4 bases stayed unmatched. CDR3 loop: CASGRDRGLNTEAFF. The CDR3 nucleotides are TGTGCCAGTGGCCGGGACAGGGGGCTGAACACTGAAGCTTTCTTT.

The rearrangement links TRBV10-3 to TRBJ1-1, with a possible D match to TRBD1 (6 bases). The CDR3 covers 15 residues. Between the trimmed V and J ends, which lost 8 bases and 0 bases, there was a span of 16 bases. Germline V gives CDR1 ENHRY, CDR2 SYGVKD. CDR3 region: CAISVGARMNTEAFF. DNA of the CDR3: TGTGCCATCTCTGTGGGGGCTAGGATGAACACTGAAGCTTTCTTT.

V is TRBV5-4 and J is TRBJ2-3, with TRBD2 matching 12 bases. CDR3 size: 17 residues. From germline, CDR1 is SGHNT and CDR2 YYREEE (reference sequence). V shed 1 base and J 6 bases; nucleotides not matched to a gene: 9. The chain's CDR3 is CASSLTTLAGGLDTQYF. The CDR3 bases are TGTGCCAGCAGCTTGACGACCCTAGCGGGGGGGTTGGATACGCAGTATTTT.

The rearrangement uses TRBV11-2 and TRBJ1-4; 7 bases line up with TRBD1. The V and J ends lost 3 bases and 4 bases, in that order; junction bases with no gene match: 2. CDR1 and CDR2 (germline): SGHAT, FQNNGV. This CDR3 is 14 amino acids long. The CDR3 DNA sequence: TGTGCCAGCAGCTTGGGACAGAATAATGAAAAACTGTTTTTT. Protein sequence: CASSLGQNNEKLFF.